The entry below describes one T cell receptor (beta chain). Its matching antigen is unknown. The record originates from a study of OX40 agonist ivuxolimab in advanced cancers. In the study overall: Ivuxolimab, which patients received intravenously every 2 weeks, was dosed at 0.01 to 10 mg/kg. Three partial responders included one hepatocellular carcinoma patient and two cutaneous melanoma patients.

V was clipped by 8 bases and J by 9 bases, with 22 bases between them. CDR3 length: 14 residues. Germline V gene data show CDR1 as MNHEY and CDR2 as SMNVEV (reference sequence). Whole-study results and caveats: Still undetermined is the antigen specificity of the expanded peripheral T cells.

The protocol was immunoSEQ multiplex PCR, while the TCRdb copy is restricted to in-frame clones and leaves out a portion. The table shows 100,000 to 150,000 clones, with around 93% occurring only once. Patients were excluded for autoimmune disease history or systemic immunosuppression. The clonotype originates from an adult with an advanced solid tumor such as melanoma, head and neck, liver or kidney cancer. The chain employs TRBV27 and TRBJ1-1, with a tentative D call TRBD1 (6 bases). The source material was CD4+ or CD8+ T cells sorted from blood, sampled in a trial of the OX40 agonist ivuxolimab. CDR3 region: CASFLGGDTGKAFF. CDR3 DNA: TGTGCCAGCTTTCTTGGGGGGGACACAGGGAAAGCTTTCTTT.